The 18 T cell receptor beta chains reported below all come from one sample, sequenced in a study of blood T cell repertoires in COVID-19. The protocol was immunoSEQ multiplex PCR, while the TCRdb copy is restricted to in-frame clones and leaves out a portion. The data contain roughly 150,000 clones, roughly four fifths of them seen just once; the ten biggest clones take up roughly a tenth. Sequencing was performed on peripheral blood. The receptors derive from a human donor in a cohort sampled during active COVID-19.

The count of this clone is one. This chain uses TRBV7-8 with TRBJ1-1; possibly TRBD1 for D (5 bases). CDR1 is SGHVS and CDR2 is FQNEAQ in the germline V gene. This CDR3 comprises 14 residues. Trimming removed 7 bases at V and 5 bases at J, with 17 bases between. In nucleotides, the CDR3 is TGTGCCAGCACCCTACCAGGGAGGAATACTGAAGCTTTCTTT. It is translated as CASTLPGRNTEAFF.

This rearrangement joins TRBV7-2 to TRBJ1-5, with D possibly matching TRBD1 (5 bases). Germline CDR1 is SGHTA and CDR2 is FQGNSA. V lost 2 bases, J lost 3 bases, and 11 bases lay in between. The CDR3 contains 15 residues. As DNA, the CDR3 is TGTGCCAGCAGCTTAATTTGGGACTCCAATCAGCCCCAGCATTTT. Residues: CASSLIWDSNQPQHF.

V usage is TRBV5-4 and J usage is TRBJ2-1; 10 nucleotides agree with TRBD2. CDR1 and CDR2 (germline): SGHNT, YYREEE (reference sequence). Trimming cost V 6 bases and J 8 bases; bases outside gene matches: 5. The CDR3 has 13 residues. Written as DNA, the CDR3 is TGTGCCAGCACCTTCAGCGGGGGGGATGAGCAGTTCTTC. Protein product: CASTFSGGDEQFF.

This clone appeared once. The CDR3 region is CASSQMRSGGEPLHF. The CDR3 DNA is TGTGCCAGCAGCCAAATGCGATCGGGCGGGGAACCCCTCCACTTT. The rearrangement joins TRBV3-1 (or the pseudogene TRBV3-2) to TRBJ1-6; no clear D. CDR3 length equals 15 residues. Germline V gene data show CDR1 as LGHDT and CDR2 as YNNKEL (reference sequence). V was trimmed by 2 bases and J by 12 bases, leaving 17 bases between them.

The V call is TRBV27, the J call TRBJ1-2, with a tentative D call TRBD1 (6 bases). Germline lookup yields CDR1 MNHEY and CDR2 SMNVEV (reference sequence). CDR3 length: 16 residues. The V end lost 0 bases, the J end lost 4 bases, and 15 bases lay between the germline ends. This CDR3 is CASSLSVDSRGYGYTF. The DNA of the CDR3 is TGTGCCAGCAGTTTATCCGTTGACTCCAGGGGCTATGGCTACACCTTC.

The chain uses TRBV5-6 and TRBJ2-2; 9 nucleotides match TRBD2. Germline CDR1 is SGHDT and CDR2 is YYEEEE. Unmatched junction bases numbered 5, after V lost 2 bases and J lost 3 bases. This CDR3 is built from 16 residues. The CDR3: CASSFSGGRDTGELFF. The CDR3 coding sequence is TGTGCCAGCAGCTTCAGCGGGGGGCGGGACACCGGGGAGCTGTTTTTT.

CDR3 coding DNA: TGTGCCAGTAGTGCGACAGGGGAATATGGCTACACCTTC. Translation: CASSATGEYGYTF. The V call is TRBV19, the J call TRBJ1-2; TRBD1 matches at 8 bases. V shed 5 bases, J shed 5 bases, and the junction held 4 bases outside the gene matches. This CDR3 has 13 residues. Germline CDR1 and CDR2: LNHDA and SQIVND (reference sequence).

This chain links TRBV19 with TRBJ2-3, with TRBD1 identical over 7 bases. Germline values: CDR1 LNHDA, CDR2 SQIVND (reference sequence). The CDR3 sequence is 14 residues long. Trimming removed 5 bases from V and 5 bases from J; junction bases left unmatched: 7. The CDR3 region is CASSGIRGLDTQYF. As DNA, the CDR3 is TGTGCCAGTAGTGGGATTAGGGGGCTAGATACGCAGTATTTT.

The chain is built from TRBV6-2 or TRBV6-3 and TRBJ2-1; D is perhaps TRBD1 (7 bases). The CDR3 is made up of 17 amino acids. Trimming cost V 0 bases and J 3 bases, with 15 bases left between them. Per the germline V gene, CDR1 is MNHEY and CDR2 is SVGEGT. The CDR3: CASSYSSVRGVYNEQFF. The CDR3 DNA reads TGTGCCAGCAGTTACTCGTCGGTCAGGGGGGTCTACAATGAGCAGTTCTTC.

The V and J genes are TRBV7-2 and TRBJ2-1; maybe TRBD2 (6 bases). Germline-derived CDR1 and CDR2 are SGHTA and FQGNSA. Trimming removed 3 bases at V and 2 bases at J, with 8 bases between. The CDR3 spans 14 residues. CDR3 bases: TGTGCCAGCAGCTTTAGCGGAACCTACAATGAGCAGTTCTTC. Translation gives CASSFSGTYNEQFF.

This chain joins TRBV11-3 and TRBJ2-1; D is perhaps TRBD1 (5 bases). This CDR3 is 13 amino acids long. Trimming removed 1 base from V and 7 bases from J, with 8 bases in between. From germline, CDR1 is SGHNT and CDR2 YENEEA. The CDR3 nucleotides are TGTGCCAGCAGCTTAGTCGCAGGGAATGAGCAGTTCTTC. Protein product: CASSLVAGNEQFF.

This chain joins TRBV27 and TRBJ2-1; 8 bases are shared with TRBD1. J gave up 0 bases and V 1 base, and 5 bases lay outside the gene matches. Per germline, CDR1 MNHEY and CDR2 SMNVEV (reference sequence). The CDR3 sequence is 17 residues long. The CDR3 nucleotides read TGTGCCAGCAGTTTATGGACAGGGTCGAGCTCCTACAATGAGCAGTTCTTC. It specifies CASSLWTGSSSYNEQFF.

The rearrangement joins TRBV28 to TRBJ2-7; TRBD1 agrees at 7 bases. The CDR3 spans 13 residues. Looked up from germline, CDR1 is MDHEN and CDR2 is SYDVKM. After removal of 6 bases from V and 2 bases from J, the junction contained 4 bases not matched to a gene. CDR3 in DNA: TGTGCCAGCAGGACGACAGGGACCTACGAGCAGTACTTC. This codes for CASRTTGTYEQYF.

The rearrangement joins TRBV12-3 or TRBV12-4 to TRBJ2-7; TRBD1 might be the D (5 bases). This CDR3 region has 13 residues. The ends were cut back, 7 bases at V and 5 bases at J, with 15 bases in the middle. The CDR3 DNA follows: TGTGCCAGCACCAAAAAAAGGGGTGACGAGCAGTACTTC. Translation gives CASTKKRGDEQYF.

This chain links TRBV2 with TRBJ2-4; perhaps TRBD1 as D (7 bases). V was pared by 3 bases and J by 8 bases, with 11 bases between. CDR1 is SNHLY, CDR2 FYNNEI, per germline. This CDR3 spans 13 amino acids. CDR3 nucleotides: TGTGCCAGCAGTGAGCAGGGGGGAGACATTCAGTACTTC. It yields the protein CASSEQGGDIQYF.

V usage is TRBV5-6 and J usage is TRBJ2-5; tentative D call: TRBD2 (6 bases). The CDR3 extends over 15 amino acids. In germline, CDR1 is SGHDT, CDR2 YYEEEE. V was cut by 0 bases and J by 1 base, with 10 bases left in between. CDR3 sequence: CASSLAGGTQETQYF. Here the CDR3 DNA reads TGTGCCAGCAGCTTGGCTGGCGGGACCCAAGAGACCCAGTACTTC.

This clone was counted a single time. The chain is built from TRBV19 and TRBJ2-7, with 8 bases identical to TRBD1. Per germline, CDR1 LNHDA and CDR2 SQIVND (reference sequence). This CDR3 has 15 residues. With V trimmed by 4 bases and J by 1 base, 6 bases remained unmatched. In DNA form, the CDR3 reads TGTGCCAGTAGTACCCGACAGGGGCTGTCCTACGAGCAGTACTTC. Translated, it gives CASSTRQGLSYEQYF.

The rearrangement uses TRBV6-2 or TRBV6-3 and TRBJ2-7; D unresolved. CDR3 length equals 13 residues. V was shortened by 6 bases and J by 0 bases, with 9 bases between the two germline ends. CDR1 and CDR2 from the germline V gene are MNHEY and SVGEGT. DNA of the CDR3: TGTGCCAGCAGCCGACTGAGCTCCTACGAGCAGTACTTC. Residues: CASSRLSSYEQYF.